Below, 13 T cell receptor beta chains from the same sample are listed, as sequenced in a study of blood T cell repertoires in COVID-19 (dated by TCRdb to the early 2020s). Library preparation used the immunoSEQ multiplex PCR assay. TCRdb re-hosts the immuneACCESS table, in-frame sequences only. Its copies lack some clones; in the studies checked, an unresolved V gene accounts for under half of them, and the cause for the rest is not known. The sample table holds tens of thousands of clones, of which 75% to 90% were seen once. Clones ranked in the top ten supply more than 11% of the sample. What was sequenced was peripheral blood. Receptor source: a man aged 70 or older with active or convalescent COVID-19.

The chain combines TRBV12-2 with TRBJ1-2. TRBV12-2 is described as a pseudogene. There are 17 residues in the CDR3. In nucleotides, the CDR3 is TGTGCAAGTCGCACCCTCGAAAGGACTCCGGATGCGGGAGGCTACACCTTC. Amino acids: CASRTLERTPDAGGYTF.

The rearrangement uses TRBV3-1 (or the pseudogene TRBV3-2) and TRBJ1-5, with 12 bases aligning to TRBD1. Per germline, CDR1 LGHDT and CDR2 YNNKEL (reference sequence). The junction had 14 bases not matched to a gene; V was cut back by 3 bases and J by 5 bases. The CDR3 is 19 residues long. This CDR3 is CASSQSPGTGGPFDQPQHF. The CDR3 DNA follows: TGTGCCAGCAGCCAGTCACCCGGGACAGGGGGCCCCTTTGATCAGCCCCAGCATTTT.

This chain links TRBV7-2 with TRBJ2-7; a weak D match, TRBD1 (5 bases). Between the trimmed V and J ends, which lost 1 base and 3 bases, there was a span of 13 bases. There are 15 residues in the CDR3. The germline V gene encodes CDR1 SGHTA and CDR2 FQGNSA. CDR3 DNA sequence: TGTGCCAGCAGCTTAGTTTCGCAGGGAAACTACGAGCAGTACTTC. Translation: CASSLVSQGNYEQYF.

The gene calls are TRBV6-2 or TRBV6-3 and TRBJ1-2, with 7 bases that match TRBD1. The CDR3 loop spans 12 amino acids. Per germline, CDR1 MNHEY and CDR2 SVGEGT. V lost 5 bases and J lost 8; bases outside the gene matches: 5. The CDR3: CASSLQGYGYTF. CDR3 DNA sequence: TGTGCCAGCAGTCTACAGGGGTACGGCTACACCTTC.

This clone occurred a few times. The rearrangement links TRBV28 to TRBJ1-5; D gene ambiguous. CDR1 MDHEN and CDR2 SYDVKM come from the germline V gene. Trimming pared 4 bases from V and 5 bases from J, leaving 3 bases between. The CDR3 spans 11 residues. CDR3 sequence reads: CASSSYQPQHF. CDR3 in DNA: TGTGCCAGCAGTTCATATCAGCCCCAGCATTTT.

The chain joins TRBV28 to TRBJ1-1; D is possibly TRBD1 (6 bases). Trimming pared 10 bases from V and 2 bases from J, leaving 11 bases between. Looked up from germline, CDR1 is MDHEN and CDR2 is SYDVKM. The CDR3 extends over 12 amino acids. DNA of the CDR3: TGTGCCACGACGGACAGTAACACTGAAGCTTTCTTT. This codes for CATTDSNTEAFF.

The rearrangement uses TRBV28 and TRBJ2-7; TRBD2 aligns across 9 bases. The CDR3 runs to 14 residues. J gave up 4 bases and V 2 bases, and 3 bases lay outside the gene matches. Germline loops: CDR1 MDHEN, CDR2 SYDVKM. In DNA form, the CDR3 reads TGTGCCAGCAGTTTAGCGGGAGGGCTTTACGAGCAGTACTTC. Translated, it gives CASSLAGGLYEQYF.

V is TRBV5-1 and J is TRBJ2-2, with a tentative D call TRBD2 (7 bases). Germline-derived CDR1 and CDR2 are SGHRS and YFSETQ. The CDR3 runs to 20 residues. V was pared by 0 bases and J by 5 bases, with 26 bases between. This chain's CDR3 is CASSLAIGGGAGYWTGELFF. In nucleotides, the CDR3 is TGCGCCAGCAGCTTGGCCATCGGAGGGGGGGCCGGTTACTGGACCGGGGAGCTGTTTTTT.

V and J are TRBV9 and TRBJ2-2; tentative D call: TRBD2 (5 bases). Per the germline V gene, CDR1 is SGDLS and CDR2 is YYNGEE. This CDR3 has 14 amino acids. Trimming stripped 0 bases from V and 3 bases from J, with 6 bases between. The CDR3 DNA sequence: TGTGCCAGCAGCGTAGCGCGGGACACCGGGGAGCTGTTTTTT. This encodes CASSVARDTGELFF.

The table lists this clone with a count of one. J is TRBJ1-6 and V is TRBV30, with 8 nucleotides matching TRBD1. This CDR3 has 13 amino acids. Germline CDR1 and CDR2: GTSNPN and SVGIG (reference sequence). V was pared by 7 bases and J by 9 bases, with 8 bases of the junction left unmatched. The CDR3 DNA follows: TGTGCCTCTGGACAGGGCACAGGTTCACCCCTCCACTTT. This encodes CASGQGTGSPLHF. Using reference TRBV30 and TRBJ1-6 for the parts outside the CDR3, the full variable domain is SQTIHQWPATLVQPVGSPLSLECTVEGTSNPNLYWYRQAAGRGLQLLFYSVGIGQISSEVPQNLSASRPQDRQFILSSKKLLLSDSGFYLCASGQGTGSPLHFGNGTRLTVT.

DNA of the CDR3: TGTGCCAGCTCGGGGGATTTACGGAACACTGAAGCTTTCTTT. Protein product: CASSGDLRNTEAFF. The rearrangement uses TRBV5-5 and TRBJ1-1; TRBD1 is a possible D gene (5 bases). CDR1 is SGHKS, CDR2 YYEKEE, per germline (reference sequence). The CDR3 sequence is 14 residues long. V lost 7 bases to trimming and J lost 1 base, with 14 bases between them.

V is TRBV7-2 and J is TRBJ2-5; 10 bases agree with TRBD2. J gave up 4 bases and V 5 bases, and 10 bases lay outside the gene matches. CDR1 and CDR2 from the germline V gene are SGHTA and FQGNSA. CDR3 length: 16 residues. Here the CDR3 reads CASSPGLVAGGETQYF. The CDR3 DNA sequence: TGTGCCAGCAGCCCCGGTTTAGTAGCGGGAGGAGAGACCCAGTACTTC.

This chain links TRBV12-3 or TRBV12-4 with TRBJ2-7; 8 positions agree with TRBD2. The CDR3 runs 11 residues. J was trimmed by 6 bases and V by 5 bases; bases with no gene match: 0. Here the CDR3 reads CASSRGGEQYF. Here the CDR3 DNA reads TGTGCCAGCAGTCGGGGGGGCGAGCAGTACTTC.